These T cell receptor beta chains were read from a single sample in a study of T cell responses to AZD1222 COVID-19 vaccine. Libraries were prepared by immunoSEQ multiplex PCR; TCRdb keeps only in-frame clonotypes and omits some of them. This sample has some 19,000 clones; around 82% occur once, and the top ten carry around 43%. The sequencing here drew on peripheral blood, taken on day 0 of AZD1222 vaccination. These receptors all stem from an adult in good health. The CDR3 runs from the conserved cysteine through the conserved F or W.

TRBJ2-3 TRBV9 CASSVFPVGQVDTDTQYF
TRBJ2-2 TRBV6-5 CASSSGGDTGELFF
TRBJ1-1 TRBV27 CASSWGSNTEAFF
TRBJ2-7 TRBV9 CASSASGSQAYEQYF
TRBJ1-3 TRBV19 CASTASRGTGNTIYF
TRBJ2-1 TRBV5-6 CASSWAGPNEQFF
TRBJ2-1 TRBV24-1 CATSDGTSGPSVYEQFF
TRBJ2-7 TRBV5-1 CASSLAASGYEQYF
TRBJ1-1 TRBV30 CAWTPAANTEAFF
TRBJ1-2 TRBV7-2 CASGGLGLGYTF
TRBJ2-1 TRBV18 CASSPGVAYNEQFF
TRBJ2-3 TRBV27 CASSLGLSRNTQYF
TRBJ1-5 TRBV6-5 CASSSDRNQPQHF
TRBJ2-2 TRBV4-2 CASSQGSTATGELFF
TRBJ2-1 TRBV9 CASSVTQGSSYNEQFF
TRBJ2-1 TRBV9 CASSVYGSGQFF
TRBJ1-2 TRBV6-5 CASSLGNQQDGYTF
TRBJ1-1 TRBV27 CASSGTGAGNTEAFF
TRBJ1-2 TRBV4-1 CASSQERRRFNYGYTF
TRBJ2-1 TRBV7-6 CASSLARTSGNSYNEQFF
TRBJ1-6 TRBV7-3 CASSLVSGRDSPLHF
TRBJ1-1 TRBV7-9 CASSPDIPKEAFF
TRBJ1-1 TRBV18 CASSPRGQEAFF
TRBJ2-1 TRBV7-6 CASSLEGARGYNEQFF
TRBJ2-3 TRBV20-1 CSAPTLLEQYF
TRBJ2-3 TRBV12-3/TRBV12-4 CASSLTATQYF